Here is one T cell receptor (beta chain) with its context. With V trimmed by 10 bases and J by 4 bases, 24 bases remained unmatched. Germline lookup yields CDR1 MNHNS and CDR2 SASEGT. The CDR3 extends over 18 amino acids. Combining a sample-barcoded 5' primer with a J-beta primer mix, a second PCR ran for roughly 6 to 12 cycles. TCRdb reprocessed the 5' RACE reads via MiXCR and lists one record per CDR3 protein. The sample yields some 1 million distinct CDR3 sequences, more than 40% seen once. This sample stems from a study of blood T cells in healthy people across ages. The receptor was isolated from an older woman in good health. V is TRBV6-1 and J is TRBJ1-2; TRBD1 matches at 7 bases. Sequences were obtained from blood. Here the CDR3 reads CATSTSLGIDRAGYGYTF. Written as DNA, the CDR3 is TGTGCCACCTCTACCAGCCTTGGAATTGACAGGGCTGGCTATGGCTACACCTTC.